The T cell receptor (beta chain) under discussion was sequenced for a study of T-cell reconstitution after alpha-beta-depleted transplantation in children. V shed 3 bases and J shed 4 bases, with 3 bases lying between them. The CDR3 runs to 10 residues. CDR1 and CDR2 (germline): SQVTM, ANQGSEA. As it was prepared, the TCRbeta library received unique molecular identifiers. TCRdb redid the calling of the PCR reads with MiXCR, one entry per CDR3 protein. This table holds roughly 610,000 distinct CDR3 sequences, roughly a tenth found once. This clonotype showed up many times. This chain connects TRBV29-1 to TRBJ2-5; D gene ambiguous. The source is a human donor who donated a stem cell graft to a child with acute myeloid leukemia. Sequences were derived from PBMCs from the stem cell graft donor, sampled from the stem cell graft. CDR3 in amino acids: CSVEGETQYF. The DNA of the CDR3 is TGCAGCGTTGAGGGAGAGACCCAGTACTTC.